Following are 22 T cell receptor delta chains from one sample sequenced in a study of gamma-delta T cells after stem cell transplantation. TCRdb re-called clones from the RT-PCR reads via CATT. The sample contains 1,400 or so delta-chain clones, around 13% of which appear only once. The specimen sequenced was gamma-delta T cells. These receptors were taken from a human donor. It is not recorded whose cells these are; they may come from a transplant donor.

A note on this clone: The protein in TCRdb stems from a much larger clone and differs at residue 6 from this DNA's translation, likely a read error; here the protein is translated from the DNA. The J gene is TRDJ1, the V gene TRDV2, with D possibly being TRDD3 (6 bases). The V gene lost 3 bases and the J gene lost 2 bases, with 15 bases spanning the gap. The germline gives CDR1 GEAIGNYY, CDR2 EKD. The CDR3 contains 15 residues. The CDR3: CACDPLGGGTDKLIF. CDR3 DNA sequence: TGTGCCTGTGACCCGCTTGGGGGGGGAACCGATAAACTCATCTTT.

This clone was counted only a few times. The protein recorded in TCRdb matches a much larger clone and deviates from this DNA's translation at residue 3, suggesting a read error; the protein here is obtained by translating the DNA. V gene TRDV2 combines with J gene TRDJ3, with 9 bases lining up with TRDD3. Germline V gives CDR1 GEAIGNYY, CDR2 EKD. CDR3 length: 17 amino acids. CDR3 sequence: CARDSTGGSWDTRQMFF. The CDR3 DNA reads TGTGCCCGTGACAGTACTGGGGGATCCTGGGACACCCGACAGATGTTTTTC.

Turning to this clone: A read error likely explains this, since a far larger clone differs by one base. This rearrangement joins TRDV2 to TRDJ1, with TRDD3 identical over 13 bases. The CDR3 has 23 amino acids. Germline V gene sequence: CDR1 GEAIGNYY, CDR2 EKD. The V gene end was trimmed by 0 bases and the J gene end by 0 bases; junction bases not matched to a gene: 21. CDR3 sequence: CACDTLGPPLLGDTFQYTDKLIF. CDR3 bases: TGTGCCTGTGACACCCTCGGGCCCCCCTTACTGGGGGATACGTTTCAGTACACCGATAAACTCATCTTT.

About this clone: A read error likely explains this, since a far larger clone differs by one base. This sample also contains other DNA sequences that code for the same CDR3. The chain combines TRDV2 with TRDJ1; 9 positions match TRDD3. V lost 3 bases and J lost 6; bases outside the gene matches: 4. The germline V gene has CDR1 GEAIGNYY and CDR2 EKD. This CDR3 has 13 amino acids. In nucleotides, the CDR3 is TGTGCCTGTGACGGACTGGGGGAAAATAAACTCATCTTT. Translated, it gives CACDGLGENKLIF.

The rearrangement links TRDV2 to TRDJ1, with 9 positions matching TRDD3. V lost 1 base and J lost 0; bases outside the gene matches: 11. This CDR3 has 18 amino acids. The V gene's germline CDR1 is GEAIGNYY and CDR2 EKD. The CDR3 nucleotides are TGTGCCTGTGACACTTTAGTACTGGGGGACTCGTACACCGATAAACTCATCTTT. Translating it yields CACDTLVLGDSYTDKLIF.

In regard to this clone: A far larger clone is one nucleotide away, so this likely arose from a read error. The chain uses TRDV2 and TRDJ1; D unresolved. The CDR3 has 16 amino acids. Germline lookup yields CDR1 GEAIGNYY and CDR2 EKD. The CDR3 nucleotides are TGTGCCTGTGACACCGTAGAGGCCCCTTACACCGATAAACGCATCTTT. Its translation: CACDTVEAPYTDKRIF.

A word on this clone: TCRdb assigns this DNA the protein of a much larger clone, which departs from its translation at residue 14; this likely reflects a read error, and the protein shown comes from translating the DNA. The chain joins TRDV2 to TRDJ1, with D possibly being TRDD3 (6 bases). Germline assignment: CDR1 GEAIGNYY and CDR2 EKD. Between the trimmed V and J ends, which lost 0 bases and 4 bases, there was a span of 26 bases. This CDR3 is built from 19 residues. CDR3 DNA sequence: TGTGCCTGTGACACCGTCTCAAGGCTCGGGGATCGGAGGAACGATAAACTCATCTTT. It codes for CACDTVSRLGDRRNDKLIF.

By share, this clone counts as large. The same CDR3 is also encoded by other DNA sequences in this sample. The rearrangement joins TRDV2 to TRDJ3; D gene uncertain. Germline CDR1 GEAIGNYY, CDR2 EKD. This CDR3 is built from 18 residues. The V end was cut by 0 bases, the J end by 0 bases, with 11 bases between. This CDR3 reads CACDTGGPSSWDTRQMFF. CDR3 in DNA: TGTGCCTGTGACACCGGCGGACCTAGCTCCTGGGACACCCGACAGATGTTTTTC.

In the case of this clone: A read error is the likely source, as a far larger clone sits one nucleotide away. The gene calls are TRDV2 and TRDJ1; 13 positions agree with TRDD3. In germline, CDR1 is GEAIGNYY, CDR2 EKD. The CDR3 consists of 23 residues. The CDR3 spells CACDTLGPPLLGDTLQYTYKLIF. The DNA for the CDR3 is TGTGCCTGTGACACCCTCGGGCCCCCCTTACTGGGGGATACGCTTCAGTACACCTATAAACTCATCTTT.

By share, this clone counts as large (0.1 to 1%). V and J are TRDV2 and TRDJ1, with 7 bases aligning to TRDD3. Germline CDR1 GEAIGNYY, CDR2 EKD. The CDR3 extends over 14 amino acids. Unmatched junction bases numbered 8, after V lost 3 bases and J lost 5 bases. The CDR3: CACDPLGMSDKLIF. In DNA, the CDR3 is TGTGCCTGTGACCCACTGGGGATGTCGGATAAACTCATCTTT.

There are a few counts of this clone. The protein in TCRdb stems from a much larger clone and differs at residue 16 from this DNA's translation, likely a read error; here the protein is translated from the DNA. The V and J genes are TRDV2 and TRDJ1; 13 positions agree with TRDD3. Germline values: CDR1 GEAIGNYY, CDR2 EKD. This CDR3 has 19 amino acids. The CDR3 region is CACDSVLGDTLVTTDQLIF. CDR3 bases: TGTGCCTGTGACTCCGTACTGGGGGATACGCTGGTTACCACCGATCAACTCATCTTT.

This clone has more than one count but fewer than ten. This may be a read error: a much more frequent sequence differs by one nucleotide. Other nucleotide sequences from this sample produce the same CDR3. V gene TRDV2 combines with J gene TRDJ1; TRDD3 is a possible D gene (6 bases). Germline CDR1 is GEAIGNYY and CDR2 is EKD. The ends were cut back, 0 bases at V and 0 bases at J, with 34 bases in the middle. The length of the CDR3 is 23 residues. In DNA, the CDR3 is TGTGCCTGTGACACCGTGTCCCACTGGGAGCTGGGGTCAAGTTTTCTAAACACCGATAAACTCATCTTT. Amino acids: CACDTVSHWELGSSFLNTDKLIF.

As concerns this clone: TCRdb records a much larger clone's protein for this DNA, with a difference at residue 8 that likely arises from a read error; the protein given is the translation of the DNA. The J gene is TRDJ3, the V gene TRDV2; 7 bases are shared with TRDD3. The CDR3 spans 18 residues. From germline, CDR1 is GEAIGNYY and CDR2 EKD. With V trimmed by 2 bases and J by 1 base, 7 bases remained unmatched. Written as DNA, the CDR3 is TGTGCCTGTGACAATACTGGGGTATATTCCTGGGACACCCGACAGATGTTTTTC. Amino acids: CACDNTGVYSWDTRQMFF.

In regard to this clone: This probably arose from a read error, given a far larger clone one base away. The chain employs TRDV2 and TRDJ1; D perhaps matches TRDD2 (8 bases). Germline CDR1 is GEAIGNYY and CDR2 is EKD. CDR3 length: 23 amino acids. V was clipped by 1 base and J by 4 bases, with 39 bases between them. This chain's CDR3 is CACDTRSSYPVLGIRGDNDKLIF. The CDR3 region has the DNA TGTGCCTGTGACACGAGATCTTCCTACCCCGTACTGGGGATCAGGGGGGACAACGATAAACTCATCTTT.

This clone showed up just once. With a far larger clone one base away, a read error is the likely cause. The chain recombines TRDV2 with TRDJ1; TRDD3 matches at 9 bases. Trimming at V came to 0 bases and at J to 0 bases, leaving 28 bases not matched to a gene. This CDR3 has 24 amino acids. CDR1 and CDR2 from the germline V gene are GEAIGNYY and EKD. The CDR3 is CACDTVERAVRAGDWGTYTDKLIF. CDR3 bases: TGTGCCTGTGACACCGTGGAAAGAGCGGTGAGGGCAGGTGACTGGGGGACCTACACCGATAAACTCATCTTT.

This clone occurred a few times. A far larger clone is only one base removed, so a read error is likely. The same CDR3 arises from other DNA sequences in this sample as well. This chain connects TRDV2 to TRDJ1; D may be TRDD1 or TRDD3 (5 bases each). Germline V gene data show CDR1 as GEAIGNYY and CDR2 as EKD. The CDR3 length is 14 residues. V lost 3 bases, J lost 5 bases, and 15 bases lay in between. The CDR3 DNA reads as TGTGCCTGTGACCAAATACTGGACGCAGATAAACTCATCTTT. Amino acid sequence: CACDQILDADKLIF.

This clone appeared a few times. This DNA's translation differs at residue 4 from TCRdb's protein, which comes from a much larger clone; a read error is likely, and the protein shown is translated from the DNA. The chain has TRDV2 and TRDJ1; 11 nucleotides match TRDD3. In germline, CDR1 is GEAIGNYY, CDR2 EKD. This CDR3 has 20 amino acids. V shed 4 bases, J shed 1 base, and the junction held 19 bases outside the gene matches. This CDR3 is CACELMSAGLGDTSTDKLIF. The DNA of the CDR3 is TGTGCCTGTGAATTGATGTCGGCGGGGCTGGGGGATACATCCACCGATAAACTCATCTTT.

This clone has more than one count but fewer than ten. TCRdb lists the protein of a much larger clone for this DNA, which differs at residue 12, so this is likely a read error; the protein given here is translated from the DNA itself. This chain links TRDV2 with TRDJ1; tentatively, D is TRDD3 (5 bases). The CDR3 has 19 residues. The germline V gene has CDR1 GEAIGNYY and CDR2 EKD. V lost 0 bases to trimming and J lost 2 bases, with 24 bases between them. The CDR3 nucleotides are TGTGCCTGTGACACCGTGGTGTATACGAATCTGGAGGATACCGATAAACTCATCTTT. Translated: CACDTVVYTNLEDTDKLIF.

This sequence joins TRDV2 and TRDJ1; 11 positions agree with TRDD3. The trim removed 1 base at V and 4 bases at J, leaving 1 base unmatched. Germline CDR1 GEAIGNYY, CDR2 EKD. This CDR3 region has 14 residues. CDR3 sequence: CACDTGGYGDKLIF. CDR3 DNA: TGTGCCTGTGACACTGGGGGATACGGCGATAAACTCATCTTT.

This clone showed up just a few times. A far larger clone differs by one base, so this is likely a read error. Other nucleotide sequences in the sample specify the same CDR3. In nucleotides, the CDR3 is TGTGCCTGTGACGACTTACTGGGGGATACGGGCGCAGATAAACTCATCTTT. This translates into CACDDLLGDTGADKLIF. The rearrangement joins TRDV2 to TRDJ1; TRDD3 matches 13 bases. CDR1 is GEAIGNYY, CDR2 EKD, per germline. The CDR3 loop spans 17 amino acids. V was pared by 3 bases and J by 5 bases, with 11 bases of the junction left unmatched.

This clone has just one count. It is likely a read error: a sequence one base away is far more abundant. The genes are TRDV2 and TRDJ1; TRDD3 matches 12 bases. The germline V gene has CDR1 GEAIGNYY and CDR2 EKD. The CDR3 is 22 residues long. Trimming removed 0 bases from V and 7 bases from J; junction bases left unmatched: 26. In DNA form, the CDR3 reads TGTGCCTGTGACACCGTCTCCTACAGTGGTTTCGGTACTGGGGGATACTGGGCTAAACTCATCTTT. As protein: CACDTVSYSGFGTGGYWAKLIF.

This clone is deemed medium-sized. This chain uses TRDV2 with TRDJ1; 12 bases line up with TRDD3. Germline V lookup: CDR1 GEAIGNYY, CDR2 EKD. The V and J ends lost 0 bases and 3 bases, in that order; junction bases with no gene match: 22. CDR3 length equals 22 residues. In nucleotides, the CDR3 is TGTGCCTGTGACACCCTAAGGCCTTCCCTTACTGGGGGATACCCGGCAGCCGATAAACTCATCTTT. Residues: CACDTLRPSLTGGYPAADKLIF.